The next 12 T cell receptor beta chains were all read from a single sample in a study of T cell responses to AZD1222 COVID-19 vaccine. The method was immunoSEQ multiplex PCR; TCRdb's version includes in-frame clones alone and lacks a portion of them. The profile covers 150,000 to 200,000 clones, with 90% to 95% appearing a single time and roughly 5.6% taken by the ten largest. The sequencing used peripheral blood, collected 28 days after the second AZD1222 dose. The receptors stem from an adult who received the AZD1222 COVID-19 vaccine.

V gene TRBV18 combines with J gene TRBJ1-3; the D is unclear. The CDR3 has 14 amino acids. CDR1 and CDR2 (germline): KGHSH, LQKENI. V was shortened by 3 bases and J by 0 bases, with 6 bases between the two germline ends. The CDR3 DNA follows: TGTGCCAGCTCACCCATAGGCTCTGGAAACACCATATATTTT. Its protein product is CASSPIGSGNTIYF.

The CDR3: CASTIAGYQETQYF. CDR3 DNA sequence: TGCGCCAGCACGATAGCGGGTTACCAAGAGACCCAGTACTTC. This chain uses TRBV5-1 with TRBJ2-5; 7 bases match TRBD2. In germline, CDR1 is SGHRS, CDR2 YFSETQ. V shed 6 bases, J shed 0 bases, and the junction held 5 bases outside the gene matches. This CDR3 region has 14 residues.

The chain has TRBV10-3 and TRBJ2-3; the match to TRBD2 covers 7 bases. This CDR3 spans 16 amino acids. The trim removed 0 bases at V and 0 bases at J, leaving 3 bases unmatched. Germline lookup yields CDR1 ENHRY and CDR2 SYGVKD. The CDR3 loop is CAISESLAASTDTQYF. The CDR3 nucleotides are TGTGCCATCAGTGAGTCCCTAGCGGCTAGCACAGATACGCAGTATTTT.

The V and J genes are TRBV5-5 and TRBJ2-3; the D is unclear. The CDR3 spans 14 residues. CDR1 and CDR2 from the germline V gene are SGHKS and YYEKEE (reference sequence). Trimming stripped 4 bases from V and 2 bases from J, with 11 bases between. The CDR3 sequence is CASSRKLATDTQYF. Written as DNA, the CDR3 is TGTGCCAGCAGCCGTAAATTGGCCACAGATACGCAGTATTTT.

The rearrangement joins TRBV28 to TRBJ2-1; D ambiguous. V was clipped by 1 base and J by 6 bases, with 13 bases between them. The CDR3 is made up of 15 amino acids. From germline, CDR1 is MDHEN and CDR2 SYDVKM. CDR3 in DNA: TGTGCCAGCAGTTTATCCACGGGTGTGGGCAATGAGCAGTTCTTC. This codes for CASSLSTGVGNEQFF.

V is TRBV11-2 and J is TRBJ1-2; D is ambiguous. CDR3 size: 16 residues. From germline, CDR1 is SGHAT and CDR2 FQNNGV. V lost 2 bases, J lost 4 bases, and 17 bases lay in between. Here the CDR3 DNA reads TGTGCCAGCAGCTTAACGTTATGGGGAACTACCTATGGCTACACCTTC. Translating gives CASSLTLWGTTYGYTF.

The sample holds one count of this clone. The chain links TRBV7-2 to TRBJ1-2; 11 bases align to TRBD1. The germline V gene encodes CDR1 SGHTA and CDR2 FQGNSA. V shed 4 bases and J 7 bases; nucleotides not matched to a gene: 5. This CDR3 has 14 residues. CDR3 protein: CASSSGQGVSGYTF. The CDR3 DNA reads TGTGCCAGCAGCTCGGGACAGGGGGTGTCTGGCTACACCTTC.

In DNA, the CDR3 is TGTGCCAGCAGCCGTCTAACTAGCGGGAGGAGGATGGGGGAGCAGTACTTC. Translation: CASSRLTSGRRMGEQYF. V usage is TRBV27 and J usage is TRBJ2-7; 12 bases are shared with TRBD2. CDR1 is MNHEY and CDR2 is SMNVEV in the germline V gene (reference sequence). The CDR3 is 17 residues long. J gave up 7 bases and V 6 bases, and 16 bases lay outside the gene matches.

V and J are TRBV9 and TRBJ2-1; D may be TRBD2 (6 bases). The CDR3 loop spans 16 amino acids. Deletions cut 4 bases from V and 3 bases from J, with 17 bases between. Germline V CDR1 and CDR2: SGDLS, YYNGEE. The CDR3 sequence: CASSRSGDSYYNEQFF. DNA for the CDR3: TGTGCCAGCAGCCGTAGCGGCGACAGTTACTACAATGAGCAGTTCTTC. The complete variable domain, with remaining parts taken from reference TRBV9 and TRBJ2-1, reads DSGVTQTPKHLITATGQRVTLRCSPRSGDLSVYWYQQSLDQGLQFLIQYYNGEERAKGNILERFSAQQFPDLHSELNLSSLELGDSALYFCASSRSGDSYYNEQFFGPGTRLTVL.

The chain recombines TRBV18 with TRBJ2-5, with D hard to call. Per the germline V gene, CDR1 is KGHSH and CDR2 is LQKENI. V was pared by 4 bases and J by 2 bases, with 8 bases between. There are 13 residues in the CDR3. The CDR3 region is CASSQGHQETQYF. CDR3 in DNA: TGTGCCAGCTCACAGGGCCATCAAGAGACCCAGTACTTC.

J is TRBJ1-5 and V is TRBV19; D gene unclear. This CDR3 has 15 residues. Looked up from germline, CDR1 is LNHDA and CDR2 is SQIVND (reference sequence). Trimming left V 5 bases short and J 1 base short, with 12 bases between. The CDR3 protein is CASSEGKGSNQPQHF. CDR3 nucleotide sequence: TGTGCCAGTAGTGAAGGGAAAGGGAGCAATCAGCCCCAGCATTTT.

The CDR3 is CASTGQALNYGYTF. The CDR3 DNA is TGTGCCAGCACCGGACAGGCGCTTAACTATGGCTACACCTTC. This chain joins TRBV6-5 and TRBJ1-2, with TRBD1 identical over 7 bases. The CDR3 spans 14 residues. Germline CDR1 reads MNHEY; CDR2 reads SVGAGI. Germline trimming cut 7 bases from V and 1 base from J; bases unmatched to any gene: 6.